The present TCR beta chain was sequenced within a study of response to subunit inactivated influenza vaccine. This clonotype showed up just a few times. A single record per CDR3 protein comes from TCRdb applying MiXCR to the RT-PCR reads. Altogether just under 550,000 distinct CDR3 sequences are present, approximately 22% being singletons, with the ten largest covering 2.5% to 3%. Trimming removed 7 bases at V and 7 bases at J, with 11 bases between. The CDR3 consists of 11 residues. These data were also filed under a second study, of T cells expressing NK-cell markers. That study reports: 5'RACE template switching with UMIs produced the TCR beta cDNA.

This chain connects TRBV12-3 or TRBV12-4 to TRBJ2-7, with D perhaps TRBD2 (6 bases). The source material was CD4+ T cells sorted from PBMCs, sampled approximately 13 days after vaccination. This sequence originates from a man over 45 who received an inactivated influenza vaccine. The chain's CDR3 is CASTRGGEQYF. CDR3 bases: TGTGCCAGCACCCGTGGGGGGGAGCAGTACTTC.